This T cell receptor beta chain is drawn from a study of OX40 agonist ivuxolimab in advanced cancers. Study in general: Cohort: around 86% men, mean age around 61, aged about 20 to 80. Study-level results: What antigens the expanded peripheral T cells recognized was never established. Averaged across samples, CD8+ T cells carried more expanded clones than CD4+ did.

On this clone itself: Its antigen remains unidentified.

The V end was cut by 8 bases, the J end by 1 base, with 13 bases between. CDR3 length: 14 residues. CDR1 is MDHEN, CDR2 SYDVKM, per germline. Libraries were prepared by immunoSEQ multiplex PCR; TCRdb keeps only in-frame clonotypes and omits some of them. The table has 40,000 to 50,000 clones, about four fifths seen once; the top ten hold under 11%. This TCR was recovered from an adult with an advanced solid tumor such as melanoma, head and neck, liver or kidney cancer. The chain uses TRBV28 and TRBJ2-3; perhaps TRBD2 as D (6 bases). Here the sequenced sample was CD4+ or CD8+ T cells sorted from blood, taken in a trial of the OX40 agonist ivuxolimab. The CDR3 region is CASRPGGRTDTQYF. The CDR3 coding sequence is TGTGCCAGCCGTCCCGGAGGGCGCACAGATACGCAGTATTTT.